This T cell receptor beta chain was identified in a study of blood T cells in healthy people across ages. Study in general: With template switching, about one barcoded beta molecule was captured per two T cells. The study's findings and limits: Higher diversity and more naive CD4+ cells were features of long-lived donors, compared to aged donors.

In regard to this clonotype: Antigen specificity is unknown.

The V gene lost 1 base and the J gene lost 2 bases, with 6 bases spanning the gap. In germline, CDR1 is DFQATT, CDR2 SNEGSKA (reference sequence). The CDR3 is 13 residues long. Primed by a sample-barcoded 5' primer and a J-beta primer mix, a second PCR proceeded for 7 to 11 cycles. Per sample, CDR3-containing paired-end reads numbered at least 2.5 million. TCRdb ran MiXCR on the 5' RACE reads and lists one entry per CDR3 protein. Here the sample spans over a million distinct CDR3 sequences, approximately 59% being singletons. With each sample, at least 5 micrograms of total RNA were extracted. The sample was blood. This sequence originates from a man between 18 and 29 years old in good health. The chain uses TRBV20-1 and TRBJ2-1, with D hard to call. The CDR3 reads CSARARTYNEQFF. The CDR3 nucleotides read TGCAGTGCTAGAGCCCGAACCTACAATGAGCAGTTCTTC.